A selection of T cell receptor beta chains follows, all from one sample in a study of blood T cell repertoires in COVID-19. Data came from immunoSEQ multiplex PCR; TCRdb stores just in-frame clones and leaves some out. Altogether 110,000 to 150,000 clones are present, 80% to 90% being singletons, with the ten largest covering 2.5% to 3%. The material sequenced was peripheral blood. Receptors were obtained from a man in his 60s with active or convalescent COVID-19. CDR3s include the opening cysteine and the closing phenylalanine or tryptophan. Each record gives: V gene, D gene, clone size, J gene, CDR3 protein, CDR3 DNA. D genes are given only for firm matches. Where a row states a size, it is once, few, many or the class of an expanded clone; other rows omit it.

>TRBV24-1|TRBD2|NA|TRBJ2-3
CATHSGETDTQYF
TGTGCCACTCATAGCGGGGAGACAGATACGCAGTATTTT
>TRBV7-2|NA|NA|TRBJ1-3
CASTLRGMSGNTIYF
TGTGCCAGCACCTTAAGGGGGATGAGTGGAAACACCATATATTTT
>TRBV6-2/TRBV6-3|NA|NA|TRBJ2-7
CASSYAGPNEQYF
TGTGCCAGCAGTTACGCGGGTCCGAACGAGCAGTACTTC
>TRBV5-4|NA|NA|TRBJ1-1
CASLAGEATEAFF
TGTGCCAGCCTGGCGGGGGAGGCCACTGAAGCTTTCTTT
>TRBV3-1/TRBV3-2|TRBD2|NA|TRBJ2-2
CASSQGGLAGARELFF
TGTGCCAGCAGCCAAGGTGGACTAGCGGGGGCCCGGGAGCTGTTTTTT
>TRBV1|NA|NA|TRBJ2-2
CTSSQDGTSGGVNTGELFF
TGCACCAGCAGCCAAGATGGGACTAGCGGGGGGGTGAACACCGGGGAGCTGTTTTTT
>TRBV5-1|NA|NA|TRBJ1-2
CASRVRTSGGYTF
TGCGCCAGCCGGGTTAGGACAAGCGGGGGCTACACCTTC
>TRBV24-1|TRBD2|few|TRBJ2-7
CATSGSGLERGTYEQYF
TGTGCCACCAGTGGGTCGGGACTAGAGCGGGGAACCTACGAGCAGTACTTC
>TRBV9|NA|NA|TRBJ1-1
CASSPSGGAGNTEAFF
TGTGCCAGCAGCCCATCCGGGGGGGCCGGGAACACTGAAGCTTTCTTT
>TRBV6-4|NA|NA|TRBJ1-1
CASSARLNTEAFF
TGTGCCAGCAGTGCGCGGTTGAACACTGAAGCTTTCTTT
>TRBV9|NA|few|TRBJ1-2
CASSVDQGLNYGYTF
TGTGCCAGCAGCGTAGATCAGGGATTAAACTATGGCTACACCTTC
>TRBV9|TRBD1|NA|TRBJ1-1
CASSSTGNKDTEAFF
TGTGCCAGCAGCTCGACAGGGAATAAGGACACTGAAGCTTTCTTT
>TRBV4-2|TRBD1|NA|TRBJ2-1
CASSHLIPGQGPKSSYNEQFF
TGTGCCAGCAGCCACTTGATACCGGGACAGGGGCCCAAGAGCTCCTACAATGAGCAGTTCTTC
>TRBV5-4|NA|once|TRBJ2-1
CASSLTSSTYNEQFF
TGTGCCAGCAGCCTTACTAGTTCCACCTACAATGAGCAGTTCTTC
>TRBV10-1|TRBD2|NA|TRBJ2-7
CASASSGTSPYEQYF
TGCGCCAGCGCATCCTCCGGGACTAGTCCCTACGAGCAGTACTTC
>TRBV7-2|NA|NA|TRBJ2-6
CASSHVRGSGANVLTF
TGTGCCAGCAGCCACGTCCGGGGGTCTGGGGCCAACGTCCTGACTTTC
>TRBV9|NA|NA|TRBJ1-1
CASSILWEGTEAFF
TGTGCCAGCAGCATCTTGTGGGAGGGCACTGAAGCTTTCTTT
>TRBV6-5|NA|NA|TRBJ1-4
CASKENSGEKLFF
TGTGCCAGTAAGGAGAATTCCGGCGAAAAACTGTTTTTT
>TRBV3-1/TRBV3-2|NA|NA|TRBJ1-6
CASSQDRTVYSPLHF
TGTGCCAGCAGCCAAGACCGAACGGTCTATTCACCCCTCCACTTT
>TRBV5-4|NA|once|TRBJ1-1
CASSAGGGTEAFF
TGTGCCAGCAGCGCCGGAGGTGGCACTGAAGCTTTCTTT
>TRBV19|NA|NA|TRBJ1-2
CASRDIRRGYTF
TGTGCCAGTAGGGACATTAGGCGTGGCTACACCTTC
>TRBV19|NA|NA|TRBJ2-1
CASSGGGRGPYNEQFF
TGTGCCAGTAGTGGGGGAGGCAGAGGGCCCTACAATGAGCAGTTCTTC
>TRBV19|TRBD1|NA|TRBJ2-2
CACHSGRDRRSNTGELFF
TGTGCCTGCCACAGTGGAAGGGACAGGCGATCGAACACCGGGGAGCTGTTTTTT
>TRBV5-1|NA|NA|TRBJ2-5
CASSSGTLQETQYF
TGCGCCAGCAGCTCGGGGACATTACAAGAGACCCAGTACTTC
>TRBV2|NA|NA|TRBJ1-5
CASTGENQPQHF
TGTGCCAGCACGGGGGAGAATCAGCCCCAGCATTTT
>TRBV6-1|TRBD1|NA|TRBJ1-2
CASSEGRGQGKWGYTF
TGTGCCAGCAGTGAAGGGAGGGGACAGGGGAAGTGGGGCTACACCTTC
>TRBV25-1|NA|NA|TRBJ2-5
CASRARSQETQYF
TGTGCCAGCAGGGCGAGGTCCCAAGAGACCCAGTACTTC
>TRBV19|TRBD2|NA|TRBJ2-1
CASRPTSGGYNEQFF
TGTGCCAGTAGACCAACTAGCGGGGGTTACAATGAGCAGTTCTTC
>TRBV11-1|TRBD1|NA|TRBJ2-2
CASRSTGGDTGELFF
TGTGCCAGCAGATCTACAGGGGGCGACACCGGGGAGCTGTTTTTT
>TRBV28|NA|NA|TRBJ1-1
CASSLFRVGTEAFF
TGTGCCAGCAGTTTATTCAGGGTGGGAACTGAAGCTTTCTTT
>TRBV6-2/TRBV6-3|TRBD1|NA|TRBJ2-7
CASSYRDRGYYEQYF
TGTGCCAGCAGTTATAGGGACAGGGGATACTACGAGCAGTACTTC
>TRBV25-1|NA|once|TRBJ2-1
CASSEGQGQYNEQFF
TGTGCCAGCAGTGAAGGCCAGGGTCAATACAATGAGCAGTTCTTC
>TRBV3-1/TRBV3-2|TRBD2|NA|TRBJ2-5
CASRIPGLAGASQETQYF
TGTGCCAGCAGAATACCGGGACTAGCGGGGGCCTCCCAAGAGACCCAGTACTTC
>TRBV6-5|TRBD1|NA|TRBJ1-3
CASRDRGLGNTIYF
TGTGCCAGCAGGGACAGGGGGCTCGGAAACACCATATATTTT
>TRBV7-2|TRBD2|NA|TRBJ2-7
CASSRTSGSFYEQYF
TGTGCCAGCAGCCGGACTAGCGGGAGTTTCTACGAGCAGTACTTC
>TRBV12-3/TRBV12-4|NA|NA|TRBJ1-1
CASSLRQEAFF
TGTGCCAGCAGCTTAAGACAAGAAGCTTTCTTT
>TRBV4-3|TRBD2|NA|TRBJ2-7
CASSQVGTSEEQYF
TGCGCCAGCAGCCAAGTAGGGACTAGCGAAGAGCAGTACTTC
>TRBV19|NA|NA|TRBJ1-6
CASSVQSSYNSPLHF
TGTGCCAGTAGTGTACAGAGCTCCTATAATTCACCCCTCCACTTT
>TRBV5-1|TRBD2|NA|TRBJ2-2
CASSTLAGGRTGELFF
TGCGCCAGCAGCACCCTAGCGGGGGGGCGCACCGGGGAGCTGTTTTTT
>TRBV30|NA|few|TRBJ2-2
CAWGIKRAGWNTGELFF
TGTGCCTGGGGAATTAAAAGGGCAGGGTGGAACACCGGGGAGCTGTTTTTT
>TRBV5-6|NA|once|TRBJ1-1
CASSFPGLNTEAFF
TGTGCCAGCAGCTTCCCAGGGCTGAACACTGAAGCTTTCTTT
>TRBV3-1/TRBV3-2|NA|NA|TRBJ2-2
CASSPRVPTGELFF
TGTGCCAGCAGCCCCAGGGTCCCCACCGGGGAGCTGTTTTTT
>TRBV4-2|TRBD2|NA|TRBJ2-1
CASSQPHSGGADNEQFF
TGTGCCAGCAGCCAACCCCATAGCGGGGGCGCCGACAATGAGCAGTTCTTC
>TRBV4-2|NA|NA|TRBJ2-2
CASSQVPSPNTGELFF
TGTGCCAGCAGCCAAGTCCCTAGCCCGAACACCGGGGAGCTGTTTTTT
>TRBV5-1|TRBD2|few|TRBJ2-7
CASSSGTSGGAYEQYF
TGCGCCAGCAGTTCCGGGACTAGCGGGGGGGCTTACGAGCAGTACTTC
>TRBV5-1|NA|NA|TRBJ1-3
CASSSVPQIGNTIYF
TGCGCCAGCAGCTCAGTCCCGCAGATAGGAAACACCATATATTTT
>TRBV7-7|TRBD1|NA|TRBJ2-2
CASSYGTGAISGELFF
TGTGCCAGCAGCTACGGGACAGGGGCGATCTCCGGGGAGCTGTTTTTT